This T cell receptor (beta chain) comes out of a study of blood T cells in healthy people across ages. The CDR3 has 15 amino acids. CDR1 and CDR2 (germline): SGHVS, FQNEAQ. The J segment lost 3 bases and the V segment lost 5 bases, leaving 9 bases of the junction unmatched. Alongside a J-beta primer mix, a sample-barcoded 5' primer served in a second PCR lasting roughly 7 to 12 cycles. One entry per CDR3 protein results from TCRdb running MiXCR on the 5' RACE reads. Among 2 million or so distinct CDR3 sequences listed, just under 50% were seen once. This TCR came from a woman aged 40 to 50 in good health. The sample taken for sequencing was blood. The genes are TRBV7-8 and TRBJ1-1; 7 nucleotides agree with TRBD1. This CDR3 is CASSPPTGVDTEAFF. For the CDR3, the DNA is TGTGCCAGCAGCCCTCCCACAGGGGTGGACACTGAAGCTTTCTTT.